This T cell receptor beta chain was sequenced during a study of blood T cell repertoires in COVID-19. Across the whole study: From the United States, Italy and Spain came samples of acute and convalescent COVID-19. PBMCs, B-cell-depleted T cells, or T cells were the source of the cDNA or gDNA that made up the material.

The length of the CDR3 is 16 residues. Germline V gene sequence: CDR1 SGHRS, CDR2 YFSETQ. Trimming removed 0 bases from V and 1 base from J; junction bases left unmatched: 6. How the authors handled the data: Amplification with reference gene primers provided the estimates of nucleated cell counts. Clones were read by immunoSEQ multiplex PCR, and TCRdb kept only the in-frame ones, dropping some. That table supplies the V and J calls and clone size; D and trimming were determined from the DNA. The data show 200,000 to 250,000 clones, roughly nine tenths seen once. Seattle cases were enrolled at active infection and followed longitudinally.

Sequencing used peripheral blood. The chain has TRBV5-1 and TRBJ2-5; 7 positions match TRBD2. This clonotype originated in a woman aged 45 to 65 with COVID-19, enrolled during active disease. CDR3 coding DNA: TGCGCCAGCAGCTTGGCGGGAGGAAGGGGCCAAGAGACCCAGTACTTC. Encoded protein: CASSLAGGRGQETQYF. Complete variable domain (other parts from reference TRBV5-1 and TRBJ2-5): KAGVTQTPRYLIKTRGQQVTLSCSPISGHRSVSWYQQTPGQGLQFLFEYFSETQRNKGNFPGRFSGRQFSNSRSEMNVSTLELGDSALYLCASSLAGGRGQETQYFGPGTRLLVL.